The rows below give T cell receptor beta chains drawn from one sample of a study of blood T cell repertoires in COVID-19. TCRdb's copy holds only in-frame clones and misses some; the assay was immunoSEQ multiplex PCR. The sample yields fewer than 200,000 clones, 75% to 90% seen once. The sample taken for sequencing was peripheral blood. These receptors all come from a woman in her 70s with COVID-19, enrolled during active disease. Each CDR3 is given with its conserved first and last residue. A D gene is named only where the DNA matches it firmly. For some rows the clone size is stated as once, few or many, or as a class when expanded; others skip it.

clone_size d_call j_call v_call cdr3_aa cdr3_nt
NA NA TRBJ1-5 TRBV19 CASIPAQGGNQPQHF TGTGCCAGTATCCCAGCCCAGGGTGGCAATCAGCCCCAGCATTTT
NA TRBD1 TRBJ2-2 TRBV10-1 CASTRGQGSNTGELFF TGCGCCAGCACCCGCGGACAGGGCTCCAACACCGGGGAGCTGTTTTTT
NA NA TRBJ2-3 TRBV12-3/TRBV12-4 CASSRGNTDTQYF TGTGCCAGCAGTAGGGGAAACACGGATACGCAGTATTTT
NA NA TRBJ2-7 TRBV5-8 CASTLVWRDDYEQYF TGTGCCAGCACCCTGGTCTGGCGGGATGACTACGAGCAGTACTTC
NA TRBD2 TRBJ2-1 TRBV5-1 CASSSTSGTTNEQFF TGCGCCAGCAGCTCGACTAGCGGGACTACCAATGAGCAGTTCTTC
NA NA TRBJ1-1 TRBV7-9 CASSFAYRDATEAFF TGTGCCAGCAGCTTCGCTTACAGGGATGCGACTGAAGCTTTCTTT
NA TRBD1 TRBJ1-1 TRBV28 CASRTGGALNTEAFF TGTGCCAGCAGGACAGGGGGCGCATTGAACACTGAAGCTTTCTTT
NA TRBD2 TRBJ2-7 TRBV24-1 CATSDGTSGSYEQYF TGTGCCACCAGTGATGGGACTAGCGGGAGCTACGAGCAGTACTTC
NA NA TRBJ2-1 TRBV7-3 CASSSGMSSYNEQFF TGTGCCAGCAGCTCCGGGATGAGCTCCTACAATGAGCAGTTCTTC
once NA TRBJ1-1 TRBV7-6 CASTLRDSGTEAFF TGTGCCAGCACCCTCAGGGACTCCGGCACTGAAGCTTTCTTT
NA TRBD1 TRBJ2-3 TRBV18 CASSPFRQGRGTDTQYF TGTGCCAGCTCTCCCTTTCGACAGGGGAGAGGAACAGATACGCAGTATTTT
once NA TRBJ2-7 TRBV7-8 CASSNHTAGGIKYF TGTGCCAGCAGCAACCACACCGCCGGGGGAATTAAGTACTTC
NA TRBD2 TRBJ2-4 TRBV28 CASRSSAGGWGKNIQYF TGTGCCAGCAGAAGTTCTGCGGGAGGGTGGGGCAAAAACATTCAGTACTTC
NA TRBD2 TRBJ2-7 TRBV7-2 CASSLRLAGGKTYEQYF TGTGCCAGCAGCTTACGGCTAGCGGGAGGGAAGACCTACGAGCAGTACTTC
NA TRBD2 TRBJ2-4 TRBV14 CASSRRLAGDDIQYF TGTGCCAGCAGCCGTCGACTAGCGGGAGACGACATTCAGTACTTC
NA NA TRBJ1-5 TRBV6-6 CASRGTGGGYQPQHF TGTGCCAGCAGGGGCACCGGGGGAGGTTATCAGCCCCAGCATTTT
NA NA TRBJ1-2 TRBV12-3/TRBV12-4 CASSFSSGYTF TGTGCCAGCAGTTTTTCGTCTGGCTACACCTTC
NA TRBD1 TRBJ1-2 TRBV5-5 CASSLGQGASNYGYTF TGTGCCAGCAGCTTGGGACAGGGGGCGTCGAACTATGGCTACACCTTC
NA TRBD2 TRBJ2-3 TRBV13 CASSFASGSARVTDTQYF TGTGCCAGCAGCTTCGCGAGCGGGAGCGCACGAGTCACAGATACGCAGTATTTT
NA TRBD2 TRBJ2-1 TRBV28 CASSSSWTSGSNEQFF TGTGCCAGCAGTTCCTCTTGGACTAGCGGATCCAATGAGCAGTTCTTC
NA TRBD2 TRBJ2-7 TRBV11-2 CASSPGGGLDEQYF TGTGCCAGCAGCCCCGGGGGGGGGCTCGACGAGCAGTACTTC
NA NA TRBJ1-1 TRBV5-5 CASSLDSMNTEAFF TGTGCCAGCAGCTTAGACAGCATGAACACTGAAGCTTTCTTT
NA TRBD2 TRBJ2-3 TRBV11-2 CASSLRGGGGLRTDTQYF TGTGCCAGCAGCTTGCGTGGGGGGGGAGGTTTACGCACAGATACGCAGTATTTT
NA NA TRBJ2-3 TRBV29-1 CSAGRGITDTQYF TGCAGCGCCGGAAGGGGCATCACAGATACGCAGTATTTT
NA TRBD1 TRBJ2-7 TRBV5-4 CASSPGQGAYEQYF TGTGCCAGCAGCCCGGGACAGGGCGCCTACGAGCAGTACTTC
NA NA TRBJ1-1 TRBV28 CASTQTGTWNTEAFF TGTGCCAGCACCCAGACGGGGACATGGAACACTGAAGCTTTCTTT
NA NA TRBJ1-2 TRBV28 CASSLEYGYTF TGTGCCAGCAGTTTGGAGTATGGCTACACCTTC
NA NA TRBJ2-6 TRBV24-1 CATSDPGTSGANVLTF TGTGCCACCAGTGATCCTGGGACATCTGGGGCCAACGTCCTGACTTTC
NA NA TRBJ2-7 TRBV3-1/TRBV3-2 CASSQSLVAGRKYF TGTGCCAGCAGCCAATCCCTCGTGGCAGGTCGCAAGTACTTC